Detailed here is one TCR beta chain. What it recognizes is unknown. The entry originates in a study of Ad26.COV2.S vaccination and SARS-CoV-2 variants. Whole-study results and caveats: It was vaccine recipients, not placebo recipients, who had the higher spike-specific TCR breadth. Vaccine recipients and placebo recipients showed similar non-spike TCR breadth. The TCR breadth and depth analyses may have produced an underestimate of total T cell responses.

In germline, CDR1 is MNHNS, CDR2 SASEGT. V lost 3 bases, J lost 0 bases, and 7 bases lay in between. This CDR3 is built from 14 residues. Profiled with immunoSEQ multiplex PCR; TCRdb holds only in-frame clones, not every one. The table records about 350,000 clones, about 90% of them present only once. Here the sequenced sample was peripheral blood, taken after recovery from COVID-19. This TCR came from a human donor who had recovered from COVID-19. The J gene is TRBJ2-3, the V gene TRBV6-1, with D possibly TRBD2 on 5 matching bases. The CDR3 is CASSDEGSTDTQYF. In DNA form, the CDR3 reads TGTGCCAGCAGTGATGAGGGTAGCACAGATACGCAGTATTTT.